This T cell receptor beta chain originates from a study of T cells in Graves' hyperthyroidism and ophthalmopathy. Findings and limits, study-wide: The model identified upcoming ophthalmopathy a median approximately six months ahead of onset.

Amplified TCR beta CDR3 regions came from RNA transcripts. First-round RT-PCR with HTBI primers amplified the TCR CDR3 region. Each CDR3 protein gets one entry after TCRdb re-called the multiplex PCR reads with MiXCR. The sample has some 400,000 distinct CDR3 sequences, more than 11% seen once; the top ten hold roughly 9.6%. The V and J ends lost 1 base and 3 bases respectively, with 9 bases between them. The germline CDR1 and CDR2 sequences are SEHNR and FQNEAQ (reference sequence). The CDR3 covers 14 residues. Stable Graves' hyperthyroidism meant no ophthalmopathy progression within 18 months. The diagnoses drew upon clinical symptoms, serum thyroxine and TRAb, thyroid ultrasound and orbital computed tomography. This clonotype was picked up a small number of times. What it recognizes is unknown.

The rearrangement joins TRBV7-9 to TRBJ2-5, with no clear D. The sequenced sample was blood. This TCR came from a woman aged 60-75 years with Graves' hyperthyroidism. This CDR3 reads CASSLVRGEETQYF. For the CDR3, the DNA is TGTGCCAGCAGCTTAGTCCGCGGAGAAGAGACCCAGTACTTC.